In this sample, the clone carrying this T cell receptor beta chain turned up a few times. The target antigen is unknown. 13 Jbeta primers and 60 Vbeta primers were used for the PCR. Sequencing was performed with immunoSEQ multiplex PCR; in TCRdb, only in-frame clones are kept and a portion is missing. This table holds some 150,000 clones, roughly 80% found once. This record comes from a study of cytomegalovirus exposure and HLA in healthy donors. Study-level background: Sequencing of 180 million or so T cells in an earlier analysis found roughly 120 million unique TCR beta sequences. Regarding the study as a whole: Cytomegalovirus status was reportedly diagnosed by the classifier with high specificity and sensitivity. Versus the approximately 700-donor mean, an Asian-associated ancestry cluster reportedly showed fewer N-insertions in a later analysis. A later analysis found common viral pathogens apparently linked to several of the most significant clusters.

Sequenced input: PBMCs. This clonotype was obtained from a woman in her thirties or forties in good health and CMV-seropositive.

Here the CDR3 reads CAWSGDRGYTGELFF. The CDR3 nucleotides are TGTGCCTGGAGCGGGGACAGGGGCTACACCGGGGAGCTGTTTTTT. The V gene is TRBV30, the J gene TRBJ2-2; 10 bases are a match to TRBD1. The CDR3 totals 15 residues. CDR1 and CDR2 from the germline V gene are GTSNPN and SVGIG (reference sequence). With 3 bases clipped from V and 3 bases from J, the junction kept 4 bases outside the gene matches. The full variable domain, with the rest looked up from reference TRBV30 and TRBJ2-2, is SQTIHQWPATLVQPVGSPLSLECTVEGTSNPNLYWYRQAAGRGLQLLFYSVGIGQISSEVPQNLSASRPQDRQFILSSKKLLLSDSGFYLCAWSGDRGYTGELFFGEGSRLTVL.